This TCR beta chain was identified during a study of shared clonotypes between healthy human individuals. Across the study: The donor pool was made up of a couple of women and three men aged 18 to 49. Three plates each covered CD4 naive and memory; CD8 naive two, CD8 memory one.

Cells designated naive CD8 were CD45RO-negative and were positively selected for CCR7, with terminally differentiated effector memory CD45RA+ cells excluded. Worth noting for this clone: Its cognate antigen is unknown.

The authors' processing: ImmunoSEQ output lacked quality scores and full-length reads, limiting matched filtering. Only in-frame clones appear in the TCRdb table, and some are missing; sequencing was by immunoSEQ multiplex PCR. Clone size and V and J calls were adopted from that table, with D and trimming inferred from the DNA. The data show millions of clones, with approximately 95% seen just once and 1% to 1.3% held by the top ten. Regarding the study as a whole: Generation probability values for non-shared clonotypes were lower than those for clonotypes shared by all four donors.

The source material was naive CD8+ T cells sorted from blood. The source is a man younger than 30 in good health.

CDR3 DNA sequence: TGCGCCAGCAGCTACGTACAGGGCTCCGAGCAGTACTTC. This translates into CASSYVQGSEQYF. The chain carries TRBV4-1 and TRBJ2-7; a weak D match, TRBD1 (6 bases). This CDR3 region has 13 residues. Germline V gene sequence: CDR1 MGHRA, CDR2 YSYEKL. Trimming cost V 5 bases and J 6 bases, with 14 bases left between them.